This T cell receptor beta chain was found in a study of blood T cells in healthy people across ages. A second PCR, run for about 6 to 11 cycles, used a sample-barcoded 5' primer plus a J-beta primer mix. TCRdb recomputed calls from the 5' RACE reads with MiXCR, one row per CDR3 protein. Of about 760,000 distinct CDR3 sequences in the sample, roughly 25% were seen once. The CDR3 covers 15 residues. The V gene's germline CDR1 is DFQATT and CDR2 SNEGSKA (reference sequence). J lost 5 bases, V lost 7 bases, and 12 bases had no gene match. The same data also contributed to another study, on T cells of mothers and their children.

This TCR was recovered from a boy younger than 18 in good health. The material sequenced was blood. This chain joins TRBV20-1 and TRBJ2-3, with 10 bases that match TRBD1. The chain's CDR3 is CSVQRQGALLDTQYF. In nucleotides, the CDR3 is TGCAGTGTCCAAAGACAGGGGGCGCTTTTAGATACGCAGTATTTT.